The entry below gives a single T cell receptor (beta chain) sequence along with its context. Its antigen remains unidentified. The data were taken from a study of PD-1 blockade in classical Hodgkin lymphoma. Study as a whole: The study gave patients nivolumab 3 mg/kg intravenously every 2 weeks. The study's findings and limits: Lower baseline TCR diversity was reported for newly diagnosed patients than for healthy donors.

Libraries were prepared by immunoSEQ multiplex PCR; TCRdb keeps only in-frame clonotypes and omits some of them. The data show roughly 32,000 clones, around four fifths seen once. There was relapse after autologous stem cell transplantation in every patient, and there was variation in brentuximab vedotin exposure. Looked up from germline, CDR1 is MNHEY and CDR2 is SVGAGI. CDR3 length: 16 amino acids. The V segment lost 1 base and the J segment 3 bases; nucleotides outside the gene matches: 6. The sample here was peripheral blood mononuclear cells (PBMCs), taken at baseline. This chain joins TRBV6-5 and TRBJ2-3; 8 bases map to TRBD1. The receptor was derived from a human donor with classical Hodgkin lymphoma. The CDR3 here is CASSYFPGGGTDTQYF. CDR3 DNA: TGTGCCAGCAGTTACTTCCCAGGGGGCGGTACAGATACGCAGTATTTT.